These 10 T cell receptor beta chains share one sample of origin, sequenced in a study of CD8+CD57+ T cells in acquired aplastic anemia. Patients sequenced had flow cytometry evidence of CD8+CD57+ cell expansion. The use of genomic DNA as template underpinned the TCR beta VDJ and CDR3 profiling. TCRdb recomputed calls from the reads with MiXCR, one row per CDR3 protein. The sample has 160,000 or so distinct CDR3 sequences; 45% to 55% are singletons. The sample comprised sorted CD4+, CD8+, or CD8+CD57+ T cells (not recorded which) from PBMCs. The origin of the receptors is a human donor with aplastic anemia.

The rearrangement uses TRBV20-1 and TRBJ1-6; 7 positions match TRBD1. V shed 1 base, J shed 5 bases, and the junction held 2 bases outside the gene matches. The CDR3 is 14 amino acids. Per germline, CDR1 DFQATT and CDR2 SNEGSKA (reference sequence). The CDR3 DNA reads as TGCAGTGCTAGAGGACAGGGCCATAATTCACCCCTCCACTTT. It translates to CSARGQGHNSPLHF.

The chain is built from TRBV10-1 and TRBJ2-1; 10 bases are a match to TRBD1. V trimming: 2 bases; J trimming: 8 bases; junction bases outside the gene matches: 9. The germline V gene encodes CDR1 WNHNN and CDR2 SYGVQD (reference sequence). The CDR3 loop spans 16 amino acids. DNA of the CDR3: TGCGCCAGCAGTGAGCCGGGACAGGGGAAGACAGATGAGCAGTTCTTC. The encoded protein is CASSEPGQGKTDEQFF.

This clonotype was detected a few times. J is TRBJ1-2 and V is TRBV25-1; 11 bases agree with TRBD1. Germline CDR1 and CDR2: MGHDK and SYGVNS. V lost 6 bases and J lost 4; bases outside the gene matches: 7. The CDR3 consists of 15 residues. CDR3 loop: CASSPRTGGPYGYTF. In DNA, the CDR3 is TGTGCCAGCAGCCCCCGGACAGGGGGCCCCTATGGCTACACCTTC.

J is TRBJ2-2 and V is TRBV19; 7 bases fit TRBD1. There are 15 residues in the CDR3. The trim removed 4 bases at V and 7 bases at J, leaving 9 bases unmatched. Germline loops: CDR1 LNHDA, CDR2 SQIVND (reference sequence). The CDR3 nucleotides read TGTGCCAGTAGTACGAGACAGGGTCTGATCGGGGAGCTGTTTTTT. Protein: CASSTRQGLIGELFF. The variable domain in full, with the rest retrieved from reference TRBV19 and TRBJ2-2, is DGGITQSPKYLFRKEGQNVTLSCEQNLNHDAMYWYRQDPGQGLRLIYYSQIVNDFQKGDIAEGYSVSREKKESFPLTVTSAQKNPTAFYLCASSTRQGLIGELFFGEGSRLTVL.

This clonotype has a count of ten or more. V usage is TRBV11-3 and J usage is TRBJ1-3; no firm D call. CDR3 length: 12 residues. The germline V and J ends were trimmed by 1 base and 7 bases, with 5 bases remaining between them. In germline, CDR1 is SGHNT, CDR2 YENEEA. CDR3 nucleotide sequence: TGTGCCAGCAGCTTAGTCCCTAACACCATATATTTT. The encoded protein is CASSLVPNTIYF.

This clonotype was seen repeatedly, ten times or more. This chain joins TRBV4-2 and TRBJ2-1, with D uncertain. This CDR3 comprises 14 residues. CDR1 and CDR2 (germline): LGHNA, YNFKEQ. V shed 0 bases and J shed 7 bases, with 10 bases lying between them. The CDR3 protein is CASSQESDGNEQFF. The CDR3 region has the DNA TGTGCCAGCAGCCAAGAGAGTGACGGGAATGAGCAGTTCTTC.

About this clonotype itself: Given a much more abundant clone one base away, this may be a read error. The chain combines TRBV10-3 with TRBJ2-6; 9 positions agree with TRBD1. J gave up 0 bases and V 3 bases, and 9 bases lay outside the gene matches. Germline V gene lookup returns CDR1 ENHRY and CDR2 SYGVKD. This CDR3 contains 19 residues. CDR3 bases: TGTGCCATCAGTGACCTAGACAGGGGGGGACGCTCTGGGGCCAACGTCCTGACTTTC. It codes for CAISDLDRGGRSGANVLTF.

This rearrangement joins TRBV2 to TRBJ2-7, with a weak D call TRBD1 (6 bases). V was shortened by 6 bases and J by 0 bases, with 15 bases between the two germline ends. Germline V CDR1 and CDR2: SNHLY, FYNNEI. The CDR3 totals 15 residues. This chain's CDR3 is CASRVDQGSSYEQYF. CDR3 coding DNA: TGTGCCAGCAGGGTCGATCAGGGGAGCTCCTACGAGCAGTACTTC.

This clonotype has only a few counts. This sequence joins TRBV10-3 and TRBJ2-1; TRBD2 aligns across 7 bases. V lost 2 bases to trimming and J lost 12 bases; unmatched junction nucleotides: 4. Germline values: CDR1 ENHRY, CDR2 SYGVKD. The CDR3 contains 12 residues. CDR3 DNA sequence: TGTGCCATCAGTGAGAGTACTAGCGTGCAGTTCTTC. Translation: CAISESTSVQFF.

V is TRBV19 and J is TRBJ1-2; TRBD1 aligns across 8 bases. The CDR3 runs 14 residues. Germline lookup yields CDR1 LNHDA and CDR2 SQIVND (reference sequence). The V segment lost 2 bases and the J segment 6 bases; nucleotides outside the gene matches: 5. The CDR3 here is CASSIQGALDGYTF. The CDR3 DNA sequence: TGTGCCAGTAGTATACAGGGGGCTTTAGATGGCTACACCTTC.